The sequence of this TCR beta chain was determined in a study of identifying expanded T cells in peripheral blood. During the collection period, no donor immune events like infections were recorded. This CDR3 is 14 amino acids long. V lost 4 bases, J lost 3 bases, and 4 bases stayed unmatched. Germline assignment: CDR1 GTSNPN and CDR2 SVGIG (reference sequence). Here immunoSEQ multiplex PCR was the method, and the copy in TCRdb shows in-frame clones only, minus some. The sample records about 100,000 clones, almost 90% being singletons. The sample taken for sequencing was blood. This TCR was recovered from a person aged 18 to 70 in good health. This rearrangement joins TRBV30 to TRBJ2-2; TRBD1 matches 8 bases. In DNA form, the CDR3 reads TGTGCCTGGAAACAGGGGGTTTACACCGGGGAGCTGTTTTTT. It encodes CAWKQGVYTGELFF.